The text below deals with one T cell receptor (beta chain). What it binds is not known. The use of a sample-barcoded 5' primer and a J-beta primer mix characterized a second PCR of roughly 7 to 11 cycles. TCRdb called the 5' RACE reads again in MiXCR, with one record for every CDR3 protein. The table shows approximately 850,000 distinct CDR3 sequences, with roughly 64% occurring only once. The record originates from a study of blood T cells in healthy people across ages. Broader study findings: Bulk PBMC profiling left naive and antigen-experienced comparisons inconclusive.

Trimming took off 5 bases at V and 0 bases at J, with 14 bases between the two ends. CDR1 and CDR2 (germline): MNHNY, SVGAGI (reference sequence). The CDR3 totals 15 residues. The sequencing sample was made of blood. The TCR was taken from a man under 40 in good health. This chain connects TRBV6-6 to TRBJ2-7; D may be TRBD1 (5 bases). CDR3 loop: CASSQGHLSSYEQYF. CDR3 DNA: TGTGCCAGCAGTCAAGGACACCTGAGCTCCTACGAGCAGTACTTC.